This TCR beta chain was obtained from a study of blood T cell repertoires in COVID-19. Study as a whole: In each case, the material was cDNA or gDNA derived from T cells, B-cell-depleted T cells, or PBMCs.

Per the original data handling: Estimates of nucleated cell counts were drawn from the amplification of reference gene primers. Clones were read by immunoSEQ multiplex PCR, and TCRdb kept only the in-frame ones, dropping some. V and J calls and clone size follow that table, whereas D and trimming were derived from the DNA. The table shows about 98,000 clones, with about 80% occurring only once. V was pared by 0 bases and J by 1 base, with 3 bases between. The CDR3 is made up of 13 amino acids. Germline V gene lookup returns CDR1 KGHSH and CDR2 LQKENI. The chain joins TRBV18 to TRBJ2-5; D gene uncertain. Sequencing used peripheral blood. The receptor was isolated from a man aged 70 or older with acute or convalescent COVID-19. The CDR3 DNA is TGTGCCAGCTCACCACCGAGCCAAGAGACCCAGTACTTC. Encoded protein: CASSPPSQETQYF.